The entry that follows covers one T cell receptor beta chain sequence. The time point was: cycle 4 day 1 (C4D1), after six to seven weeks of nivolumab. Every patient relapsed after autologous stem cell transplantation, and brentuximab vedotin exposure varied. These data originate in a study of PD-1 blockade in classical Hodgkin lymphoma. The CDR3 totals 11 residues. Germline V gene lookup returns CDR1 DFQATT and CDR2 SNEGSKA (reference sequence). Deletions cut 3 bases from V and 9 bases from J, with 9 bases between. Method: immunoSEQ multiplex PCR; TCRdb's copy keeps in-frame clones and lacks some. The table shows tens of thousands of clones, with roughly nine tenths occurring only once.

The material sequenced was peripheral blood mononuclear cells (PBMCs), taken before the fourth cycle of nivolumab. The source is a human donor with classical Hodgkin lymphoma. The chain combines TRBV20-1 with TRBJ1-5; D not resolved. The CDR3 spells CSASHGVPQHF. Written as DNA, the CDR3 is TGCAGTGCTAGCCACGGGGTGCCCCAGCATTTT.